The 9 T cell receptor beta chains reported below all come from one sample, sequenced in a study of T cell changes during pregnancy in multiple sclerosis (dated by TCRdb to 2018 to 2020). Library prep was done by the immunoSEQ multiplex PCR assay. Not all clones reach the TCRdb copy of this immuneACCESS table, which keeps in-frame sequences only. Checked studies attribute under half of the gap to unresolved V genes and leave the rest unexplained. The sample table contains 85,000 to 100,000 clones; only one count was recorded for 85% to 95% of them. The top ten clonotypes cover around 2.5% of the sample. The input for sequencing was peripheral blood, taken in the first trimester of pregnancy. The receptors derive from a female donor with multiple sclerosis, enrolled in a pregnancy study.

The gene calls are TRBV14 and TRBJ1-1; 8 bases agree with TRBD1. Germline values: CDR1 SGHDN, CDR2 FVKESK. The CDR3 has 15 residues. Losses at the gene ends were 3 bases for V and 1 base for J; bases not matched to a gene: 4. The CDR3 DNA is TGTGCCAGCAGCCAGTACAGGGGGACGAACACTGAAGCTTTCTTT. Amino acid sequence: CASSQYRGTNTEAFF.

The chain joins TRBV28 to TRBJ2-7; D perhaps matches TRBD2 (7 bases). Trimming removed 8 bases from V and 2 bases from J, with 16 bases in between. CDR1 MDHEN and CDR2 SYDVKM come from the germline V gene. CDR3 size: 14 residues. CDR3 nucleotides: TGTGCCAGCGATGAGGGGGGGCGAGCCTACGAGCAGTACTTC. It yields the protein CASDEGGRAYEQYF.

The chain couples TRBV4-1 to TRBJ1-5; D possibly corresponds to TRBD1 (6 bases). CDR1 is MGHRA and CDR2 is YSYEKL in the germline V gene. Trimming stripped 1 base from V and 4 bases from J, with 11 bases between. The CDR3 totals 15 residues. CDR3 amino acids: CASSQGQVLNQPQHF. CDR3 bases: TGCGCCAGCAGCCAAGGACAGGTGTTGAATCAGCCCCAGCATTTT.

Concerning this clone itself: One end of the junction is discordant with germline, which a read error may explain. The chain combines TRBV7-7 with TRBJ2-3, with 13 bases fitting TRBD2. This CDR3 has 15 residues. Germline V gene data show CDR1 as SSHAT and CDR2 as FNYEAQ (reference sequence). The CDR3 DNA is TGTGCTAGCAGCTCCGGACTAGCGGGAGCAGATACGCAGTATTTT. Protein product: CASSSGLAGADTQYF.

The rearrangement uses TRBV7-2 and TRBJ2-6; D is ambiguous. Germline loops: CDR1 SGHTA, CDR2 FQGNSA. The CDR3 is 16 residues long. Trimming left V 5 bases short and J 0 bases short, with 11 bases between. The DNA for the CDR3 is TGTGCCAGCAGCCCCGAACTACTCTCTGGGGCCAACGTCCTGACTTTC. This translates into CASSPELLSGANVLTF.

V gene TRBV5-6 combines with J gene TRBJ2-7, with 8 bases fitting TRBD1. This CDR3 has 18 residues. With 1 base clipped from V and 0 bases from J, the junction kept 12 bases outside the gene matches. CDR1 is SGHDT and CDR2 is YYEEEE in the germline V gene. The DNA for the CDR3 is TGTGCCAGCAGCTTGTGGACAGGGACCTATGGGAGCTCCTACGAGCAGTACTTC. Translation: CASSLWTGTYGSSYEQYF.

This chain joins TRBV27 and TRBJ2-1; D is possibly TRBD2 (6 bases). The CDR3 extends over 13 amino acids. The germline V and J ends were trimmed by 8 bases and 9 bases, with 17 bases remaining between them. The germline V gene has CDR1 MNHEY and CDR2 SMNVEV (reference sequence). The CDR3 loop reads CASQAEGRSEQFF. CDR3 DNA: TGTGCCAGCCAAGCGGAGGGGCGTAGTGAGCAGTTCTTC.

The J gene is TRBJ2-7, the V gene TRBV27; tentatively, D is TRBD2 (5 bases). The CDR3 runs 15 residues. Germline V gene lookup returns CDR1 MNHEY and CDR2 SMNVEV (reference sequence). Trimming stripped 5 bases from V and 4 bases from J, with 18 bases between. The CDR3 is CASSPEVMRGYEQYF. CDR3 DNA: TGTGCCAGCAGTCCGGAGGTCATGAGAGGATACGAGCAGTACTTC.

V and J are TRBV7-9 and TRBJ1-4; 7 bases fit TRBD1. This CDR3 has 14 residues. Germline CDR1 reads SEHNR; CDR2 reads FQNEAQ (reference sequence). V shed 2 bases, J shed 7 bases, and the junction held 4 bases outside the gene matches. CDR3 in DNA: TGTGCCAGCAGCTTATGGCAGGGGGGTGAAAAACTGTTTTTT. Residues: CASSLWQGGEKLFF.